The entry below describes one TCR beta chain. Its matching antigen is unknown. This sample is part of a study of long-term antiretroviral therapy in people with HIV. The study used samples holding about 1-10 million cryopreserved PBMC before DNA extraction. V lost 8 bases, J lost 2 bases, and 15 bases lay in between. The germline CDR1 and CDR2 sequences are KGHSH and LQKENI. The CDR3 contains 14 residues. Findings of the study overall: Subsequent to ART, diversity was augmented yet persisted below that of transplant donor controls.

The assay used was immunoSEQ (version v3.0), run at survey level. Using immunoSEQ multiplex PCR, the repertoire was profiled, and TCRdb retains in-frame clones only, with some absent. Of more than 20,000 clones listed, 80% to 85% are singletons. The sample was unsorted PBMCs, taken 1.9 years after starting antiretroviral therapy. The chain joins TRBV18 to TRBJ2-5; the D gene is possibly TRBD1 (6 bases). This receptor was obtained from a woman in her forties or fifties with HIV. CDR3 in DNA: TGTGCCAGCCCTCCATTGGACAGACAAGAGACCCAGTACTTC. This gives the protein CASPPLDRQETQYF. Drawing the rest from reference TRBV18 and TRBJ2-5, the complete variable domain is NAGVMQNPRHLVRRRGQEARLRCSPMKGHSHVYWYRQLPEEGLKFMVYLQKENIIDESGMPKERFSAEFPKEGPSILRIQQVVRGDSAAYFCASPPLDRQETQYFGPGTRLLVL.